The 29 T cell receptor beta chains given below trace back to one sample, sequenced in a study of identical twins. TCRdb used MiXCR to reprocess the 5' RACE reads, holding one entry per CDR3 protein. The top ten clones hold around 0.98% of a sample with about 700,000 distinct CDR3 sequences, 8.5% to 9% of them seen once. These data also formed part of another study, on yellow fever vaccine responses in identical twins.

The sequenced sample was PBMCs. The receptors originated from a woman younger than 35 in good health.

The sample holds a few counts of this clonotype. The chain joins TRBV7-2 to TRBJ2-3; 16 bases fit TRBD2. This CDR3 region has 17 residues. Looked up from germline, CDR1 is SGHTA and CDR2 is FQGNSA. The ends lost 6 bases at V and 6 bases at J; junction bases unmatched: 9. This chain's CDR3 is CASRAGTSGRAADTQYF. The CDR3, as DNA: TGTGCCAGCAGAGCCGGGACTAGCGGGAGGGCTGCGGATACGCAGTATTTT.

The chain couples TRBV12-3 or TRBV12-4 to TRBJ2-6; the D is unclear. The ends were cut back, 6 bases at V and 2 bases at J, with 14 bases in the middle. This CDR3 contains 16 residues. CDR3 protein: CASSPSGGTGANVLTF. In nucleotides, the CDR3 is TGTGCCAGCAGCCCCTCCGGTGGGACTGGGGCCAACGTCCTGACTTTC.

At least ten counts were recorded for this clonotype. V and J are TRBV5-1 and TRBJ2-2; no clear D. Trimming left V 9 bases short and J 0 bases short, with 12 bases between. In germline, CDR1 is SGHRS, CDR2 YFSETQ. The CDR3 loop spans 14 amino acids. The CDR3 loop is CATWMGTNTGELFF. The CDR3 coding sequence is TGCGCCACCTGGATGGGGACGAACACCGGGGAGCTGTTTTTT.

This clonotype has at least ten counts. The rearrangement joins TRBV11-1 to TRBJ1-5; D ambiguous. The V end lost 0 bases, the J end lost 0 bases, and 15 bases lay between the germline ends. The germline CDR1 and CDR2 sequences are SGHAT and FQDESV (reference sequence). CDR3 length: 18 residues. The CDR3 DNA sequence: TGTGCCAGCAGCTTAGCGGTAGGTCTAGGCGATAGCAATCAGCCCCAGCATTTT. It is translated as CASSLAVGLGDSNQPQHF.

This clonotype was seen a few times. The gene calls are TRBV10-3 and TRBJ2-1, with 8 bases matching TRBD1. From germline, CDR1 is ENHRY and CDR2 SYGVKD. This CDR3 is built from 14 residues. J lost 6 bases, V lost 6 bases, and 7 bases had no gene match. The chain's CDR3 is CAISSQGAGNEQFF. CDR3 coding DNA: TGTGCCATCAGCTCTCAGGGGGCGGGCAATGAGCAGTTCTTC.

This clonotype has ten or more counts. The chain employs TRBV11-1 and TRBJ2-2, with 10 positions matching TRBD2. Germline CDR1 SGHAT, CDR2 FQDESV (reference sequence). The V gene end was trimmed by 0 bases and the J gene end by 0 bases; junction bases not matched to a gene: 7. This CDR3 spans 19 amino acids. The CDR3 DNA is TGTGCCAGCAGCTTAGCGCGGGTAGCGGGAGGACCGAACACCGGGGAGCTGTTTTTT. Translated, it gives CASSLARVAGGPNTGELFF. Based on the CDR3 plus reference TRBV11-1 and TRBJ2-2, the full variable domain is EAEVAQSPRYKITEKSQAVAFWCDPISGHATLYWYRQILGQGPELLVQFQDESVVDDSQLPKDRFSAERLKGVDSTLKIQPAELGDSAMYLCASSLARVAGGPNTGELFFGEGSRLTVL.

V is TRBV14 and J is TRBJ2-7; D ambiguous. The germline CDR1 and CDR2 sequences are SGHDN and FVKESK. V was clipped by 0 bases and J by 7 bases, with 16 bases between them. The CDR3 runs to 15 residues. The CDR3 region is CASSQDRLPPREQYF. The CDR3 DNA is TGTGCCAGCAGCCAAGATAGGCTACCTCCGCGAGAGCAGTACTTC.

The rearrangement uses TRBV28 and TRBJ2-6; no firm D call. V lost 4 bases to trimming and J lost 4 bases, with 11 bases between them. The CDR3 extends over 15 amino acids. Germline values: CDR1 MDHEN, CDR2 SYDVKM. The CDR3 loop is CASSSSSDGANVLTF. The CDR3 region has the DNA TGTGCCAGCAGTTCCTCTTCCGACGGGGCCAACGTCCTGACTTTC.

J is TRBJ2-6 and V is TRBV29-1; D gene ambiguous. CDR3 size: 14 residues. Germline CDR1 and CDR2: SQVTM and ANQGSEA. V lost 1 base and J 4 bases, leaving 8 bases between the germline ends. CDR3: CSVEGVRGANVLTF. The CDR3 DNA follows: TGCAGCGTTGAAGGGGTTCGGGGGGCCAACGTCCTGACTTTC. The variable domain in full, with the rest retrieved from reference TRBV29-1 and TRBJ2-6, is SAVISQKPSRDICQRGTSLTIQCQVDSQVTMMFWYRQQPGQSLTLIATANQGSEATYESGFVIDKFPISRPNLTFSTLTVSNMSPEDSSIYLCSVEGVRGANVLTFGAGSRLTVL.

The chain joins TRBV5-1 to TRBJ2-5, with TRBD1 matching 11 bases. Germline V CDR1 and CDR2: SGHRS, YFSETQ. The CDR3 is made up of 14 amino acids. The V and J ends lost 4 bases and 4 bases, in that order; junction bases with no gene match: 3. In nucleotides, the CDR3 is TGCGCCAGCAGCCGGACAGGGGGCGCAGAGACCCAGTACTTC. This gives the protein CASSRTGGAETQYF.

The CDR3 nucleotides are TGTGCCAGCAGTTTTAGGCAGTCCTTAGAAGCTTTCTTT. This codes for CASSFRQSLEAFF. The V and J genes are TRBV27 and TRBJ1-1; D gene uncertain. Germline CDR1 reads MNHEY; CDR2 reads SMNVEV (reference sequence). Trimming pared 3 bases from V and 8 bases from J, leaving 13 bases between. CDR3 length: 13 amino acids.

This clonotype has a handful of counts. The rearrangement links TRBV15 to TRBJ1-1; D remains unclear. The germline V gene has CDR1 LNHNV and CDR2 YYDKDF (reference sequence). There are 12 residues in the CDR3. Trimming shortened V by 3 bases and J by 5 bases, and 7 bases separated the two germline ends. CDR3 DNA: TGTGCCACCAGCAGGTCAGGAACTGAAGCTTTCTTT. Translated: CATSRSGTEAFF.

This clonotype was seen a few times. V usage is TRBV10-3 and J usage is TRBJ2-1, with 7 bases that match TRBD2. The CDR3 is made up of 14 amino acids. Looked up from germline, CDR1 is ENHRY and CDR2 is SYGVKD. V trimming: 3 bases; J trimming: 6 bases; junction bases outside the gene matches: 5. The CDR3 DNA sequence: TGTGCCATCAGTGACCTCAGCGGGATCAATGAGCAGTTCTTC. It encodes CAISDLSGINEQFF.

The chain carries TRBV28 and TRBJ2-3; 16 bases map to TRBD2. V was clipped by 4 bases and J by 7 bases; unmatched bases: 8. This CDR3 has 17 amino acids. Germline loops: CDR1 MDHEN, CDR2 SYDVKM. In DNA form, the CDR3 reads TGTGCCAGCAGTTCATCGGGACTAGCGGGGGGGGTTAATACGCAGTATTTT. It encodes CASSSSGLAGGVNTQYF.

This clonotype was seen repeatedly, ten times or more. The chain recombines TRBV29-1 with TRBJ2-5, with 10 bases aligning to TRBD2. From germline, CDR1 is SQVTM and CDR2 ANQGSEA. The CDR3 is 13 amino acids. V was clipped by 7 bases and J by 7 bases; unmatched bases: 9. The CDR3 DNA follows: TGCAGCGGGAGTCTAGCGGGAGACGGGACCCAGTACTTC. Protein: CSGSLAGDGTQYF.

The chain uses TRBV27 and TRBJ2-7; D may match TRBD1 or TRBD2 (5 bases each). Germline loops: CDR1 MNHEY, CDR2 SMNVEV (reference sequence). Trimming took off 5 bases at V and 2 bases at J, with 16 bases between the two ends. The CDR3 runs 15 residues. The CDR3 loop reads CASSRYPGTPYEQYF. CDR3 nucleotide sequence: TGTGCCAGCAGTCGTTACCCCGGGACCCCCTACGAGCAGTACTTC.

The rearrangement uses TRBV12-3 or TRBV12-4 and TRBJ1-5; TRBD1 might be the D (5 bases). With 9 bases removed from V and 6 bases from J, the gap between germline ends came to 12 bases. The CDR3 contains 12 residues. CDR3 nucleotide sequence: TGTGCCAGTGGCGGGGGAAGTCAGCCCCAGCATTTT. Its translation: CASGGGSQPQHF.

This clonotype came up many times. The CDR3 region has the DNA TGTGCCACCAGTGATTTGCACAGGACAGGCTACGAGCAGTACTTC. Its translation is CATSDLHRTGYEQYF. V gene TRBV24-1 combines with J gene TRBJ2-7, with 7 bases lining up with TRBD1. This CDR3 comprises 15 residues. CDR1 KGHDR and CDR2 SFDVKD come from the germline V gene. The V gene end was trimmed by 0 bases and the J gene end by 3 bases; junction bases not matched to a gene: 4.

This clonotype showed up just a few times. The rearrangement links TRBV2 to TRBJ2-3; D may be TRBD1 (6 bases). The CDR3 loop spans 20 amino acids. CDR1 is SNHLY, CDR2 FYNNEI, per germline. The ends were cut back, 6 bases at V and 2 bases at J, with 30 bases in the middle. The CDR3 is CASSVTLNQRGIPNTDTQYF. CDR3 nucleotides: TGTGCCAGCAGCGTAACCCTGAACCAGAGGGGGATACCTAACACAGATACGCAGTATTTT. The full variable domain, its missing parts supplied by reference TRBV2 and TRBJ2-3, is EPEVTQTPSHQVTQMGQEVILRCVPISNHLYFYWYRQILGQKVEFLVSFYNNEISEKSEIFDDQFSVERPDGSNFTLKIRSTKLEDSAMYFCASSVTLNQRGIPNTDTQYFGPGTRLTVL.

This clonotype was seen a few times. The CDR3 DNA sequence: TGTGCCATCAGTGACTCGACTGAAAAACTGTTTTTT. This encodes CAISDSTEKLFF. The chain employs TRBV10-3 and TRBJ1-4; D not certain. Looked up from germline, CDR1 is ENHRY and CDR2 is SYGVKD. V lost 3 bases, J lost 7 bases, and 6 bases lay in between. The CDR3 covers 12 residues.

This clonotype was observed a handful of times. The V call is TRBV27, the J call TRBJ2-7, with a possible D match to TRBD1 (5 bases). Germline V lookup: CDR1 MNHEY, CDR2 SMNVEV (reference sequence). V shed 8 bases and J shed 3 bases, with 14 bases lying between them. The CDR3 is 13 amino acids. The CDR3 nucleotides read TGTGCCAGCCGCTATACAGGATACTACGAGCAGTACTTC. It codes for CASRYTGYYEQYF.

V and J are TRBV6-5 and TRBJ2-3, with TRBD1 matching 9 bases. This CDR3 is built from 18 residues. Trimming removed 3 bases from V and 5 bases from J; junction bases left unmatched: 15. Germline lookup yields CDR1 MNHEY and CDR2 SVGAGI. The CDR3 DNA sequence: TGTGCCAGCAGTTATACCACCGGGACAGGGCCTCGGGGAGATACGCAGTATTTT. It yields the protein CASSYTTGTGPRGDTQYF.

This clonotype has ten or more counts. This sequence joins TRBV24-1 and TRBJ1-4, with D unresolved. Trimming took off 5 bases at V and 1 base at J, with 7 bases between the two ends. This CDR3 is built from 14 residues. Germline V lookup: CDR1 KGHDR, CDR2 SFDVKD. The CDR3 region is CATSVQKTNEKLFF. The CDR3, as DNA: TGTGCCACCAGTGTCCAGAAAACTAATGAAAAACTGTTTTTT.

This clonotype has just a few counts. The rearrangement joins TRBV29-1 to TRBJ1-1; D gene ambiguous. The CDR3 covers 12 residues. V dropped 4 bases and J dropped 0 bases, with 6 bases sitting between them. Per the germline V gene, CDR1 is SQVTM and CDR2 is ANQGSEA. This CDR3 reads CSVGPMNTEAFF. The CDR3 coding sequence is TGCAGCGTTGGCCCCATGAACACTGAAGCTTTCTTT.

The chain combines TRBV20-1 with TRBJ2-7; D perhaps matches TRBD2 (5 bases). Germline lookup yields CDR1 DFQATT and CDR2 SNEGSKA (reference sequence). The CDR3 spans 11 residues. CDR3 sequence (DNA): TGCAGTGCGAGAGAGGGCCCTAGAGAAAGAGTG. Its translation is CSAREGPRERV.

This clonotype was seen at least ten times. The chain uses TRBV15 and TRBJ1-1; D not resolved. Germline-derived CDR1 and CDR2 are LNHNV and YYDKDF (reference sequence). Trimming cost V 3 bases and J 6 bases, with 5 bases left between them. This CDR3 is 11 amino acids long. CDR3 sequence (DNA): TGTGCCACCAGCAGGCGCGCTGAAGCTTTCTTT. It codes for CATSRRAEAFF. The entire variable domain, with the rest obtained from reference TRBV15 and TRBJ1-1, is as follows: DAMVIQNPRYQVTQFGKPVTLSCSQTLNHNVMYWYQQKSSQAPKLLFHYYDKDFNNEADTPDNFQSRRPNTSFCFLDIRSPGLGDTAMYLCATSRRAEAFFGQGTRLTVV.

This clonotype appeared many times. The chain links TRBV3-1 to TRBJ2-1, with D perhaps TRBD1 or TRBD2 (5 bases each). This CDR3 region has 14 residues. Germline-derived CDR1 and CDR2 are LGHDT and YNNKEL (reference sequence). With 1 base removed from V and 7 bases from J, the gap between germline ends came to 11 bases. The DNA of the CDR3 is TGTGCCAGCAGCCAAGGGGCAGGGAGAAATGAGCAGTTCTTC. It codes for CASSQGAGRNEQFF.

This sequence joins TRBV11-2 and TRBJ1-3; D not certain. Germline lookup yields CDR1 SGHAT and CDR2 FQNNGV. This CDR3 is built from 16 residues. The germline V and J ends were trimmed by 0 bases and 6 bases, with 15 bases remaining between them. CDR3: CASSLDSLLAVNTIYF. DNA for the CDR3: TGTGCCAGCAGCTTAGATAGTCTCTTGGCCGTAAACACCATATATTTT. The complete variable domain, with remaining parts taken from reference TRBV11-2 and TRBJ1-3, reads EAGVAQSPRYKIIEKRQSVAFWCNPISGHATLYWYQQILGQGPKLLIQFQNNGVVDDSQLPKDRFSAERLKGVDSTLKIQPAKLEDSAVYLCASSLDSLLAVNTIYFGEGSWLTVV.

The chain is built from TRBV11-2 and TRBJ2-3; TRBD2 aligns across 9 bases. This CDR3 has 17 residues. The J segment lost 5 bases and the V segment lost 5 bases, leaving 14 bases of the junction unmatched. Germline values: CDR1 SGHAT, CDR2 FQNNGV. The CDR3 loop reads CASSPFPLAGPLDTQYF. In DNA form, the CDR3 reads TGTGCCAGCAGCCCCTTCCCCCTAGCGGGACCATTAGATACGCAGTATTTT.